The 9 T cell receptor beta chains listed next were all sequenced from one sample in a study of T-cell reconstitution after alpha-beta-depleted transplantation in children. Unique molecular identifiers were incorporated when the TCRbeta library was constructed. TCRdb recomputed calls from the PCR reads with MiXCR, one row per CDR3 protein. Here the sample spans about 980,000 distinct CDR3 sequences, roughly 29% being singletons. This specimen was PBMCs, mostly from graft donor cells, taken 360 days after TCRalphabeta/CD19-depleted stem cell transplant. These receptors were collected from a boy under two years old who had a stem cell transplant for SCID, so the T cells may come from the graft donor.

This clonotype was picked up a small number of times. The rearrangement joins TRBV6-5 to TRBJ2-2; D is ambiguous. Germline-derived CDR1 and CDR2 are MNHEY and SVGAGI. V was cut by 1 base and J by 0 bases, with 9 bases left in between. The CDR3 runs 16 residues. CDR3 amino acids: CASSYLRRSNTGELFF. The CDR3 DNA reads TGTGCCAGCAGTTACTTGCGACGCTCGAACACCGGGGAGCTGTTTTTT.

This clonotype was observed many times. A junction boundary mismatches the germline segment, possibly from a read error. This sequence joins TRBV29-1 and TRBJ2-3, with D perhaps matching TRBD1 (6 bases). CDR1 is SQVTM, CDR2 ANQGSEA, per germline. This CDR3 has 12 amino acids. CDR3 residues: CSVARGTDTQYF. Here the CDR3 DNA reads TGCAGTGTTGCCAGGGGAACAGATACGCAGTATTTT.

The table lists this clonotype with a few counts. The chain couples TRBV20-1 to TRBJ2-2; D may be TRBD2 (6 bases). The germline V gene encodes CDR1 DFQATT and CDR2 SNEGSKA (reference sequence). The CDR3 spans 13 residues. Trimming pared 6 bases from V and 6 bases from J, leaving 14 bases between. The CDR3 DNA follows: TGCAGTGCCGGAGGGCTAGCGCCCGGGGAGCTGTTTTTT. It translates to CSAGGLAPGELFF.

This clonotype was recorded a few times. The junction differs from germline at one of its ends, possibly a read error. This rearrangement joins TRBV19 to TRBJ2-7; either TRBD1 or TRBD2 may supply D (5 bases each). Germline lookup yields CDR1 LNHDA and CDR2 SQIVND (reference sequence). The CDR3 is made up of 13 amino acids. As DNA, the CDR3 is TGTGCCAGTAGTATAGATGGTGGGGACGATCAACACTTC. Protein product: CASSIDGGDDQHF.

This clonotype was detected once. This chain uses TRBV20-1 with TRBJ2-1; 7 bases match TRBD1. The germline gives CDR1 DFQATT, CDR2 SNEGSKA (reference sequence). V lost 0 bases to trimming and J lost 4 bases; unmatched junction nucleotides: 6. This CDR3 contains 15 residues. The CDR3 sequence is CSARERQGGYNEQFF. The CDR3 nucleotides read TGCAGTGCTAGAGAGCGACAGGGCGGTTACAATGAGCAGTTCTTC.

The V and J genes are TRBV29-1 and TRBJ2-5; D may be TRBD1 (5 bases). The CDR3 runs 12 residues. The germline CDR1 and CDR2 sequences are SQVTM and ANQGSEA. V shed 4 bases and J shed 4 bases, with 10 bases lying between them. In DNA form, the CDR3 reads TGCAGCGTTGTAGCAGGGCGAGAGACCCAGTACTTC. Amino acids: CSVVAGRETQYF.

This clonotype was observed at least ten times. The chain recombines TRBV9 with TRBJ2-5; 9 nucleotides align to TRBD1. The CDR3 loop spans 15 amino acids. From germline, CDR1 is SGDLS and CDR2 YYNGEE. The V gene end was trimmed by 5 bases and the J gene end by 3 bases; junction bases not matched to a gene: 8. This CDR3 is CASSSTGQGKETQYF. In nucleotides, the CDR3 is TGTGCCAGCAGTTCTACCGGACAGGGGAAAGAGACCCAGTACTTC.

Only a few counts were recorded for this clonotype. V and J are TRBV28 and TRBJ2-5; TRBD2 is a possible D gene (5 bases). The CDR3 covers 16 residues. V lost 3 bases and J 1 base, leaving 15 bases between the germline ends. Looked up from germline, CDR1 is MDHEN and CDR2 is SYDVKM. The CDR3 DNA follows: TGTGCCAGCAGTTTGGGAGTGGTCCCAATCCAAGAGACCCAGTACTTC. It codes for CASSLGVVPIQETQYF.

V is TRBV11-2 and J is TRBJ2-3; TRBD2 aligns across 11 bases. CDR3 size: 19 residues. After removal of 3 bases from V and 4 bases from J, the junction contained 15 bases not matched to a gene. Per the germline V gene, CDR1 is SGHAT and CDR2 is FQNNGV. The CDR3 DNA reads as TGTGCCAGCAGCTTTTTTCCTCGTAGCGGGGGGGCGAGGGCAGATACGCAGTATTTT. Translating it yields CASSFFPRSGGARADTQYF. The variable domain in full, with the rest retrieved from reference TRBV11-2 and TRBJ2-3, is EAGVAQSPRYKIIEKRQSVAFWCNPISGHATLYWYQQILGQGPKLLIQFQNNGVVDDSQLPKDRFSAERLKGVDSTLKIQPAKLEDSAVYLCASSFFPRSGGARADTQYFGPGTRLTVL.